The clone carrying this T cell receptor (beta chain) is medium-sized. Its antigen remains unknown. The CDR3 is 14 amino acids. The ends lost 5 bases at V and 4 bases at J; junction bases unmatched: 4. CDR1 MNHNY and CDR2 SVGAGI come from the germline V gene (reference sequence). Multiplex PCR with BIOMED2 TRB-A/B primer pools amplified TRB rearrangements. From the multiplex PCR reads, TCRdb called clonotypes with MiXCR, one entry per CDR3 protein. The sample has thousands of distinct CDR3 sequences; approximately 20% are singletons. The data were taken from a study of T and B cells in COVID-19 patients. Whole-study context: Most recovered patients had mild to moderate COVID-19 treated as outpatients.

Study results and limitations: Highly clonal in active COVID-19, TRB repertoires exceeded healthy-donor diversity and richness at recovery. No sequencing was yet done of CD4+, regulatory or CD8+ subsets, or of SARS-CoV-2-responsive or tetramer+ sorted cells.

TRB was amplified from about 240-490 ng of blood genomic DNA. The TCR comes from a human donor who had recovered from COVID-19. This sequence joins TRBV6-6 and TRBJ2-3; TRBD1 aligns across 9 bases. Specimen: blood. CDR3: CASSPWTGADTQYF. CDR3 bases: TGTGCCAGCAGTCCGTGGACAGGGGCAGATACGCAGTATTTT.